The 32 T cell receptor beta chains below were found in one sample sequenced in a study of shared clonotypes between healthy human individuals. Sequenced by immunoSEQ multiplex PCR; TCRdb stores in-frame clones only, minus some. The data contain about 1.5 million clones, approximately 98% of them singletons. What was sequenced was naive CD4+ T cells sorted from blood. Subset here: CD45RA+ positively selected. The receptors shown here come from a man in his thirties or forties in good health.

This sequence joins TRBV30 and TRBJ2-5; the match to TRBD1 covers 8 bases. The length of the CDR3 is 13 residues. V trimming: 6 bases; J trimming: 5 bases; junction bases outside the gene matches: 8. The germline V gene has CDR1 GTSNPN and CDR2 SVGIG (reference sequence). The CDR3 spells CACLGQGRETQYF. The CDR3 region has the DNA TGTGCCTGCCTCGGACAGGGTAGGGAGACCCAGTACTTC.

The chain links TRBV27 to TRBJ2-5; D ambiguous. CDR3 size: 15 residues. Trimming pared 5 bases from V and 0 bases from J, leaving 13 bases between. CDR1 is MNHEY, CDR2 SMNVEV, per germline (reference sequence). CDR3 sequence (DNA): TGTGCCAGCAGTCCACCCGGTCGGTACCAAGAGACCCAGTACTTC. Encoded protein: CASSPPGRYQETQYF.

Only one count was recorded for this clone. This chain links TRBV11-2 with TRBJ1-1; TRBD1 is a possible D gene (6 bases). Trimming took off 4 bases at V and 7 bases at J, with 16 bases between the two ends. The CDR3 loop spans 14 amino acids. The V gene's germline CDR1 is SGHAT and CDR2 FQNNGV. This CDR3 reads CASSSAGGAHEAFF. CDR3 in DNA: TGTGCCAGCAGCTCCGCGGGGGGGGCACATGAAGCTTTCTTT. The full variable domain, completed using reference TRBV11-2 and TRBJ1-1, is EAGVAQSPRYKIIEKRQSVAFWCNPISGHATLYWYQQILGQGPKLLIQFQNNGVVDDSQLPKDRFSAERLKGVDSTLKIQPAKLEDSAVYLCASSSAGGAHEAFFGQGTRLTVV.

CDR3 DNA sequence: TGTGCCAGCAGTTTACCCGCGAACACCGGGGAGCTGTTTTTT. It is translated as CASSLPANTGELFF. The rearrangement links TRBV28 to TRBJ2-2, with D unclear. The CDR3 covers 14 residues. The V gene lost 2 bases and the J gene lost 0 bases, with 4 bases spanning the gap. From germline, CDR1 is MDHEN and CDR2 SYDVKM.

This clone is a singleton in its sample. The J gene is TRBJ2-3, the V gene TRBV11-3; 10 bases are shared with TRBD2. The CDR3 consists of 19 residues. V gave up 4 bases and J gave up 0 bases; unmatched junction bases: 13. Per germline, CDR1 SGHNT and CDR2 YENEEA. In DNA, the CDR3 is TGTGCCAGCAGCTCCGGTGGGGCTAGCGGGAGTGGAAGCACAGATACGCAGTATTTT. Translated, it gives CASSSGGASGSGSTDTQYF.

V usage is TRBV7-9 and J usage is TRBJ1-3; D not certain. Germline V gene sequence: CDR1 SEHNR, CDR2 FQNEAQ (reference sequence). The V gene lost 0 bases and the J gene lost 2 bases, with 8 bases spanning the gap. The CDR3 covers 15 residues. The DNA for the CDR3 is TGTGCCAGCAGCTTAGCGGCAGTAACTGGAAACACCATATATTTT. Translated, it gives CASSLAAVTGNTIYF.

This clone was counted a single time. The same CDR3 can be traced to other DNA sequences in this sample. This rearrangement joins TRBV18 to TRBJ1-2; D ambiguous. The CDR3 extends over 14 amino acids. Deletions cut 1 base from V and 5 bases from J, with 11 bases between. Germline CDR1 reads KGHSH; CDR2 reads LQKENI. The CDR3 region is CASSPQRGNYGYTF. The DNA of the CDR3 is TGTGCCAGCTCACCACAGCGGGGAAATTATGGCTACACCTTC.

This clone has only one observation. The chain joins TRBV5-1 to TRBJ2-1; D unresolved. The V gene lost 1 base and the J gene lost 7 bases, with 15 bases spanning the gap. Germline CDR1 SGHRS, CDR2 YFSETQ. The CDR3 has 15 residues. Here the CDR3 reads CASSLILQAENEQFF. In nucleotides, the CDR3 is TGCGCCAGCAGCTTGATACTGCAGGCTGAGAATGAGCAGTTCTTC.

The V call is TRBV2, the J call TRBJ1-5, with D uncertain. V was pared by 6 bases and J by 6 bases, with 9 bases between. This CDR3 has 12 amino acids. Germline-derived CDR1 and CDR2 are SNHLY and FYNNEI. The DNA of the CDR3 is TGTGCCAGCAGGAAAGCCGCTCAGCCCCAGCATTTT. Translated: CASRKAAQPQHF.

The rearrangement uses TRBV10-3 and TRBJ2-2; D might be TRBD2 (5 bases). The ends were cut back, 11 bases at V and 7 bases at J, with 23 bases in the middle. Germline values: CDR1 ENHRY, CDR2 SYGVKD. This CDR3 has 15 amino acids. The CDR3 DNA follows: TGTGCCGCCGGGGATCGGGTAGCCGCCGGCGGGGAGCTGTTTTTT. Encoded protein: CAAGDRVAAGGELFF.

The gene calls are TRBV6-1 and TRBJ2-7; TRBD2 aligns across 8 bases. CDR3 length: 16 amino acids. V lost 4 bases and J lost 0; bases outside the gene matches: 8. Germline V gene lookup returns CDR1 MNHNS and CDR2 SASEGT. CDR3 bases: TGTGCCAGCAGTGCTCGGGCACTAGCGGACTCCTACGAGCAGTACTTC. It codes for CASSARALADSYEQYF.

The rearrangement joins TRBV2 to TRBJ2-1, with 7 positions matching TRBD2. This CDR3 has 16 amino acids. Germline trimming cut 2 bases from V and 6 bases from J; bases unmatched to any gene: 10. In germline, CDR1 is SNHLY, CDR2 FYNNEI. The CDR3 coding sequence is TGTGCCAGCAGTGAAAGCAGAGCGGGAAATCGCAATGAGCAGTTCTTC. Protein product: CASSESRAGNRNEQFF.

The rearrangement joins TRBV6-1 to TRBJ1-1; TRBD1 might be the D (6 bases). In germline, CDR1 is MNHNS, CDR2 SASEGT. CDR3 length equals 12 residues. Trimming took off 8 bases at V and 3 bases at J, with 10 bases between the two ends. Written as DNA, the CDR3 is TGTGCCAGCCAGGACAGTCACACTGAAGCTTTCTTT. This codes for CASQDSHTEAFF.

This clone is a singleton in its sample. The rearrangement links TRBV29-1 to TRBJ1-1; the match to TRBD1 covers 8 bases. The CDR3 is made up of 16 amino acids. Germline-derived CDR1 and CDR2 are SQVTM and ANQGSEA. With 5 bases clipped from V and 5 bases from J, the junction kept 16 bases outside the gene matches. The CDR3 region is CSVLPRQGPKGTEAFF. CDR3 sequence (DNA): TGCAGCGTTCTGCCGAGACAGGGGCCTAAGGGGACTGAAGCTTTCTTT.

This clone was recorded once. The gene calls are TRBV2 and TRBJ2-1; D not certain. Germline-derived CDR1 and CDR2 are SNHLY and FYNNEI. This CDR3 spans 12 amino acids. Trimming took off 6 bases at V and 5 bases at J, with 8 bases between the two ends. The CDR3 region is CASRGRDNEQFF. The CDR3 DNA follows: TGTGCCAGCAGGGGTCGGGACAATGAGCAGTTCTTC. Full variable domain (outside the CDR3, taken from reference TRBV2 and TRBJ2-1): EPEVTQTPSHQVTQMGQEVILRCVPISNHLYFYWYRQILGQKVEFLVSFYNNEISEKSEIFDDQFSVERPDGSNFTLKIRSTKLEDSAMYFCASRGRDNEQFFGPGTRLTVL.

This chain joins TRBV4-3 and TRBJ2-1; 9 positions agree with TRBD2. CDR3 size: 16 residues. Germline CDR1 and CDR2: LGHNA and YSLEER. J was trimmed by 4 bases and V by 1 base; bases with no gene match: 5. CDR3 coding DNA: TGCGCCAGCAGCCAAGGGACTAGCGCACGTTACAATGAGCAGTTCTTC. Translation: CASSQGTSARYNEQFF.

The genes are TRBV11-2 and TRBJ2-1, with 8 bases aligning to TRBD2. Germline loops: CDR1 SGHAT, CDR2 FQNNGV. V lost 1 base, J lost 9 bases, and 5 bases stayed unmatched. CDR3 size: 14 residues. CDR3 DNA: TGTGCCAGCAGCTTAGTGGGACTAGTAGGTGAGCAGTTCTTC. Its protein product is CASSLVGLVGEQFF.

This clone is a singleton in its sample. The DNA for the CDR3 is TGTGCCAGCAGCCCCCGACGGACAGGGTTGTTACATGGCTACACCTTC. Translated, it gives CASSPRRTGLLHGYTF. The V gene is TRBV9, the J gene TRBJ1-2, with 8 bases matching TRBD1. J gave up 6 bases and V 4 bases, and 14 bases lay outside the gene matches. The germline CDR1 and CDR2 sequences are SGDLS and YYNGEE. The CDR3 consists of 16 residues.

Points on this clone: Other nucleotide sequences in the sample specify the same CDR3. This CDR3 is CASSLGRITGELFF. The CDR3 DNA sequence: TGCGCCAGCAGCTTGGGGAGGATCACCGGGGAGCTGTTTTTT. This chain joins TRBV5-1 and TRBJ2-2, with D possibly TRBD2 on 5 matching bases. The germline V gene has CDR1 SGHRS and CDR2 YFSETQ. The length of the CDR3 is 14 residues. The V end was cut by 0 bases, the J end by 4 bases, with 7 bases between. The full variable domain, rest sourced from reference TRBV5-1 and TRBJ2-2, is KAGVTQTPRYLIKTRGQQVTLSCSPISGHRSVSWYQQTPGQGLQFLFEYFSETQRNKGNFPGRFSGRQFSNSRSEMNVSTLELGDSALYLCASSLGRITGELFFGEGSRLTVL.

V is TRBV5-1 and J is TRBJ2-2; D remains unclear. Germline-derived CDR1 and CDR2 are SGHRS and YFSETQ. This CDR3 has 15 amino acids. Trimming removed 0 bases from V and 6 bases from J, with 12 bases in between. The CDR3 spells CASSLEGLSSGELFF. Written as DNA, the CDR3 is TGCGCCAGCAGCTTGGAAGGTTTAAGTTCCGGGGAGCTGTTTTTT.

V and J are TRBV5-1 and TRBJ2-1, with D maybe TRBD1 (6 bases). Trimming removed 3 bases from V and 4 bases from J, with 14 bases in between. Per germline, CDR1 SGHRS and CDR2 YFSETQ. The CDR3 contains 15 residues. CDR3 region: CASSSRGQPYNEQFF. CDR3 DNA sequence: TGCGCCAGCAGCTCCCGGGGACAACCTTACAATGAGCAGTTCTTC.

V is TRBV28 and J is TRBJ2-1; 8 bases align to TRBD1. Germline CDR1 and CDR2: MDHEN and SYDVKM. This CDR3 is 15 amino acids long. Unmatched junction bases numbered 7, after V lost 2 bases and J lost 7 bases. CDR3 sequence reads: CASSLAGTGINEQFF. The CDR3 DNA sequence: TGTGCCAGCAGTTTAGCCGGGACAGGAATTAATGAGCAGTTCTTC.

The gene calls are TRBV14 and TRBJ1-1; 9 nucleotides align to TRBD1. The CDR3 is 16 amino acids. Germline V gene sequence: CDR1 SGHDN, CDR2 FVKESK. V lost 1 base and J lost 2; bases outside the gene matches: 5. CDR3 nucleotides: TGTGCCAGCAGCCAAGTCCCGGGACAGGGAAACACTGAAGCTTTCTTT. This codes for CASSQVPGQGNTEAFF. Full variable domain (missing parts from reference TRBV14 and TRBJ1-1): EAGVTQFPSHSVIEKGQTVTLRCDPISGHDNLYWYRRVMGKEIKFLLHFVKESKQDESGMPNNRFLAERTGGTYSTLKVQPAELEDSGVYFCASSQVPGQGNTEAFFGQGTRLTVV.

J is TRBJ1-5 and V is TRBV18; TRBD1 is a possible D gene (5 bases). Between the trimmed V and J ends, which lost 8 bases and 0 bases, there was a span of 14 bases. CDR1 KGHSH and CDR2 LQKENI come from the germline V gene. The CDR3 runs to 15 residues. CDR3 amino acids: CASPEGPYSNQPQHF. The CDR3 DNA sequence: TGTGCCAGCCCTGAGGGACCTTATAGCAATCAGCCCCAGCATTTT. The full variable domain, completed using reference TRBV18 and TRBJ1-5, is NAGVMQNPRHLVRRRGQEARLRCSPMKGHSHVYWYRQLPEEGLKFMVYLQKENIIDESGMPKERFSAEFPKEGPSILRIQQVVRGDSAAYFCASPEGPYSNQPQHFGDGTRLSIL.

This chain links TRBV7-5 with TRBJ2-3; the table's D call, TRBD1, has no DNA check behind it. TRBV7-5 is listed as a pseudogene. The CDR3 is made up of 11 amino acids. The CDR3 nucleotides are TGTGCCACCCCAAGCACAGATACGCAGTATTTT. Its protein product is CATPSTDTQYF.

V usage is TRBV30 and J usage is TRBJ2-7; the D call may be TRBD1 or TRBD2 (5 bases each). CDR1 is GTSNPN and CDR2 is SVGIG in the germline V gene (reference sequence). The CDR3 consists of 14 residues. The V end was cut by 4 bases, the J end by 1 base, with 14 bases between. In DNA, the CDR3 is TGTGCCTGGAAACCGGGACGCAGGTCCTACGAGCAGTACTTC. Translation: CAWKPGRRSYEQYF. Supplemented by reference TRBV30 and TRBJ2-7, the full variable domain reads SQTIHQWPATLVQPVGSPLSLECTVEGTSNPNLYWYRQAAGRGLQLLFYSVGIGQISSEVPQNLSASRPQDRQFILSSKKLLLSDSGFYLCAWKPGRRSYEQYFGPGTRLTVT.

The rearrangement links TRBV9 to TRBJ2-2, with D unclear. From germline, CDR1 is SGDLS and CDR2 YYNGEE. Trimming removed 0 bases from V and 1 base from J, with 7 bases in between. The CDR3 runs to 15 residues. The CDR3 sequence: CASSVEPVNTGELFF. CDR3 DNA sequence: TGTGCCAGCAGCGTAGAACCAGTGAACACCGGGGAGCTGTTTTTT. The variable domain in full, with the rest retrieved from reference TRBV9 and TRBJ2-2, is DSGVTQTPKHLITATGQRVTLRCSPRSGDLSVYWYQQSLDQGLQFLIQYYNGEERAKGNILERFSAQQFPDLHSELNLSSLELGDSALYFCASSVEPVNTGELFFGEGSRLTVL.

The CDR3 sequence is CASSFDRGYEQYF. CDR3 DNA: TGTGCCAGCAGTTTTGACAGGGGCTACGAGCAGTACTTC. V usage is TRBV6-5 and J usage is TRBJ2-7; the match to TRBD1 covers 8 bases. V gave up 4 bases and J gave up 3 bases; unmatched junction bases: 2. Germline loops: CDR1 MNHEY, CDR2 SVGAGI. This CDR3 spans 13 amino acids.

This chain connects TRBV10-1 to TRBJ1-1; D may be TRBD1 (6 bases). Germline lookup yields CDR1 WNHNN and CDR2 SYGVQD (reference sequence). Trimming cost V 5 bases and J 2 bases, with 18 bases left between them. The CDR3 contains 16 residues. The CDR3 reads CASSSGGQRVNTEAFF. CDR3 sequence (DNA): TGCGCCAGCAGTTCCGGCGGACAGAGGGTAAACACTGAAGCTTTCTTT.

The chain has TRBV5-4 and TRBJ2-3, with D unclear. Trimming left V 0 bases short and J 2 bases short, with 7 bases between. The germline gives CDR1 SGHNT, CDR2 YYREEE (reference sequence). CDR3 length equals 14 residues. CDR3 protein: CASSLEGLTDTQYF. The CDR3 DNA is TGTGCCAGCAGCTTGGAAGGGCTCACAGATACGCAGTATTTT.

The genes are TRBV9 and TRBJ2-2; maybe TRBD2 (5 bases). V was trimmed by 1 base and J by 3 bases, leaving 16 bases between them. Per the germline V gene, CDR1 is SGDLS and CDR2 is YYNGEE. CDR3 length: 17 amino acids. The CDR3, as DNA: TGTGCCAGCAGCGTAACCCCCTCTAGCTACGACACCGGGGAGCTGTTTTTT. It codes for CASSVTPSSYDTGELFF.

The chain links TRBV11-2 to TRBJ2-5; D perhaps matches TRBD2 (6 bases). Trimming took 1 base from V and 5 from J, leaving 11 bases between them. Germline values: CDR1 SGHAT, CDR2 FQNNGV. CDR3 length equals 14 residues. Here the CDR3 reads CASSLVGGTETQYF. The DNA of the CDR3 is TGTGCCAGCAGCTTAGTCGGGGGAACTGAGACCCAGTACTTC.